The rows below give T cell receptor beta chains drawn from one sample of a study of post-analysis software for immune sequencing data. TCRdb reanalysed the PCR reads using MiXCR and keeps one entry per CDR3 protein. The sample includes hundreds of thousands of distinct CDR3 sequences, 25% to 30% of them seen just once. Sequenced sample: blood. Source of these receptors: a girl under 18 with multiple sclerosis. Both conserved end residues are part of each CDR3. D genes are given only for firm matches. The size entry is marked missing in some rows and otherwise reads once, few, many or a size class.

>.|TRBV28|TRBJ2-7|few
CASSSRDLLNYEQYF
TGTGCCAGCAGTTCCCGGGACTTGCTAAACTACGAGCAGTACTTC
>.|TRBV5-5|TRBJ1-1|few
CASSTTETLTNTEAFF
TGTGCCAGCAGCACGACAGAGACTCTCACGAACACTGAAGCTTTCTTT
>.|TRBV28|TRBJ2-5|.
CASSQQGLQREQYF
TGTGCCAGCAGTCAACAGGGCTTACAGAGAGAGCAGTACTTC
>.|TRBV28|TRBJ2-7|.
CASSPVDGSKPYEQYF
TGTGCCAGCAGTCCCGTCGACGGTTCAAAACCTTACGAGCAGTACTTC
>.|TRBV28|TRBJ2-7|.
CASTPRSGFYEQYF
TGTGCCAGCACACCTCGCTCGGGGTTCTACGAGCAGTACTTC
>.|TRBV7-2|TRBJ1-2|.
CASSSSEWGYTF
TGTGCCAGCAGCTCATCTGAATGGGGCTACACCTTC
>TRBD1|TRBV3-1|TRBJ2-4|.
CASSQDSDRGLGDIQYF
TGTGCCAGCAGCCAAGACAGCGACAGGGGGCTCGGGGACATTCAGTACTTC
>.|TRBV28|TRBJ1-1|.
CASTLPGRDWAEAFF
TGTGCCAGCACTCTTCCCGGACGGGACTGGGCTGAAGCTTTCTTT
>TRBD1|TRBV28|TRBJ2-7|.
CASSFRRTGAAEQYF
TGTGCCAGCAGTTTCCGAAGGACAGGGGCAGCCGAGCAGTACTTC
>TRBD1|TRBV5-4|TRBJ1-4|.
CASSRRRTGPEKLFF
TGTGCCAGCAGCCGCCGACGGACAGGGCCCGAAAAACTGTTTTTT
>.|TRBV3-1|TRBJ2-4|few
CASSYYLAKNIQYF
TGTGCCAGCAGCTACTACTTAGCCAAAAACATTCAGTACTTC
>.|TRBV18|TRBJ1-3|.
CASSPRASSVGNTIYF
TGTGCCAGCTCACCACGGGCTTCCTCGGTCGGAAACACCATATATTTT
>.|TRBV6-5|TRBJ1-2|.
CASSQDLGSANYGYTF
TGTGCCAGCAGCCAAGATTTGGGATCGGCTAACTATGGCTACACCTTC
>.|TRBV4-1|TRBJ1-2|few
CASSQDPAPTGPHGYTF
TGCGCCAGCAGCCAAGATCCAGCCCCTACAGGGCCGCATGGCTACACCTTC
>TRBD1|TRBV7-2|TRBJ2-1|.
CASSLALGDRGNEQFF
TGTGCCAGCAGCTTAGCGCTCGGGGACAGGGGAAATGAGCAGTTCTTC
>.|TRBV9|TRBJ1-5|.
CASSVDGNSNQPQHF
TGTGCCAGCAGCGTAGACGGCAATAGCAATCAGCCCCAGCATTTT
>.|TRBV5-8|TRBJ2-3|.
CVSSVLTGLADTQYF
TGTGTCAGCAGCGTATTGACAGGTCTTGCAGATACGCAGTATTTT
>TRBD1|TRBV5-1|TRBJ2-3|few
CASSTGTGHGDTQYF
TGCGCCAGCAGCACCGGGACAGGGCACGGAGATACGCAGTATTTT
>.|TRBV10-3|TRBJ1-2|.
CAIRPPGRNYGYTF
TGTGCCATCAGACCGCCGGGTAGGAACTATGGCTACACCTTC
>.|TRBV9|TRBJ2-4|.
CASSVGFETSGNIQYF
TGTGCCAGCAGCGTAGGTTTCGAGACTAGTGGAAACATTCAGTACTTC
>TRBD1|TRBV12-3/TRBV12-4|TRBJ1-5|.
CASSIGTGGGGQPQHF
TGTGCCAGCAGTATCGGGACAGGGGGCGGTGGTCAGCCCCAGCATTTT
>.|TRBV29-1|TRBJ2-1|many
CSGSRTRLFYEQFF
TGCAGCGGCTCTAGAACTAGGTTGTTCTATGAGCAGTTCTTC